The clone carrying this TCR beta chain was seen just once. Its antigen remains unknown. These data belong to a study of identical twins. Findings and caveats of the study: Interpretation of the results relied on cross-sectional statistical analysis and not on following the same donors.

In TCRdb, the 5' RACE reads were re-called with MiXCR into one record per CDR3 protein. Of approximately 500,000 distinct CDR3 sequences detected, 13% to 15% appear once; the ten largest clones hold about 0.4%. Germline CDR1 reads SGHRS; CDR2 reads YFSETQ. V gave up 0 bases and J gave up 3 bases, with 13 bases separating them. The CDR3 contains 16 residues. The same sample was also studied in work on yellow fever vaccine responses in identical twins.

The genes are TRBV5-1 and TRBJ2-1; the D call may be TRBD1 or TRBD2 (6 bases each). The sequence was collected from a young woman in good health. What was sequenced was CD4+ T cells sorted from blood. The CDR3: CASSLVGGAFYNEQFF. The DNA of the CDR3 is TGCGCCAGCAGCTTGGTCGGGGGCGCCTTCTACAATGAGCAGTTCTTC.